This TCR beta chain was sequenced during a study of T cells after yellow fever vaccination. CDR1 and CDR2 from the germline V gene are MNHEY and SMNVEV (reference sequence). The V and J ends lost 10 bases and 7 bases, in that order; junction bases with no gene match: 13. The CDR3 length is 15 residues. Concerning this clonotype itself: Antigen: not known.

Researchers made TCR cDNA using 5'RACE template switching, and this step added a universal primer site and UMIs. TCRdb used MiXCR to reprocess the 5' RACE reads, holding one entry per CDR3 protein. The sample yields under 200,000 distinct CDR3 sequences, 9.5% to 12% seen once. Overall study findings and caveats: Once the booster was given, most primary-vaccination clones reappeared, at approximately 97% for CD4 and approximately 88% for CD8. Abundant clonotypes from the bulk population could have been carried over as contaminants into FACS-sorted repertoires. Weaker overall was a secondary response that nonetheless peaked faster, on day 5 versus 15.

This clonotype was obtained from a man aged 18 to 30 who received the YFV17D yellow fever vaccine. The sequences come from CD8+ T cells sorted from PBMCs, collected 15 days after the yellow fever booster vaccination. The chain recombines TRBV27 with TRBJ2-1; TRBD1 matches 10 bases. The CDR3 bases are TGTGCCAAAACGGACCGGGACAGGGGACGGAATGAGCAGTTCTTC. As protein: CAKTDRDRGRNEQFF.